Listed below are T cell receptor beta chains from one sample, sequenced in a study of ipilimumab plus nivolumab after autologous stem cell transplantation. The protocol was immunoSEQ multiplex PCR, while the TCRdb copy is restricted to in-frame clones and leaves out a portion. The data show fewer than 95,000 clones, about 83% seen once. The sample here was PBMCs, taken in a trial of ipilimumab plus nivolumab as post-transplant consolidation. Receptor source: a male donor with diffuse large B-cell lymphoma. The CDR3 runs from the conserved cysteine through the conserved F or W. The order of the fields is V gene, D gene, J gene, clone size, CDR3 protein, CDR3 DNA. D genes are given only for firm matches. Part of the rows lack a size; the others show once, few, many or a class for expanded clones.

v_call: TRBV2; d_call: TRBD1; j_call: TRBJ2-7; clone_size: once; cdr3_aa: CASGTGIIYEQYF; cdr3_nt: TGTGCCAGCGGGACAGGGATAATCTACGAGCAGTACTTC
v_call: TRBV11-1; d_call: TRBD1; j_call: TRBJ2-5; clone_size: .; cdr3_aa: CASSLPRDRGKETQYF; cdr3_nt: TGTGCCAGCAGCCTCCCGAGGGACAGGGGAAAAGAGACCCAGTACTTC
v_call: TRBV21-1; d_call: .; j_call: TRBJ2-7; clone_size: .; cdr3_aa: CASSKVGAGGPGYEQYF; cdr3_nt: TGTGCCAGCAGCAAGGTCGGCGCGGGGGGGCCGGGGTACGAGCAGTACTTC
v_call: TRBV7-2; d_call: TRBD2; j_call: TRBJ2-2; clone_size: .; cdr3_aa: CASSLPAGGLGELFF; cdr3_nt: TGTGCCAGCAGCTTACCAGCGGGGGGCCTCGGGGAGCTGTTTTTT
v_call: TRBV10-3; d_call: .; j_call: TRBJ2-5; clone_size: .; cdr3_aa: CAISESLGLQETQYF; cdr3_nt: TGTGCCATCAGTGAGTCGTTGGGCTTACAAGAGACCCAGTACTTC
v_call: TRBV11-2; d_call: .; j_call: TRBJ1-2; clone_size: .; cdr3_aa: CASSLFRDGYTF; cdr3_nt: TGTGCCAGCAGCTTATTTCGGGATGGCTACACCTTC
v_call: TRBV29-1; d_call: .; j_call: TRBJ2-7; clone_size: .; cdr3_aa: CSVEDGVEQYF; cdr3_nt: TGCAGCGTTGAAGACGGAGTCGAGCAGTACTTC
v_call: TRBV5-1; d_call: .; j_call: TRBJ2-3; clone_size: once; cdr3_aa: CASSFNGGGTDTQYF; cdr3_nt: TGCGCCAGCAGCTTTAATGGGGGCGGAACAGATACGCAGTATTTT
v_call: TRBV19; d_call: TRBD1; j_call: TRBJ2-7; clone_size: .; cdr3_aa: CASMDRGYEQYF; cdr3_nt: TGTGCCAGTATGGACAGGGGGTACGAGCAGTACTTC
v_call: TRBV2; d_call: .; j_call: TRBJ2-5; clone_size: .; cdr3_aa: CASSEDGQETQYF; cdr3_nt: TGTGCCAGCAGCGAGGACGGACAAGAGACCCAGTACTTC
v_call: TRBV10-1; d_call: TRBD1; j_call: TRBJ1-2; clone_size: .; cdr3_aa: CASPANRGQYGYTF; cdr3_nt: TGCGCCAGTCCCGCCAACAGGGGGCAATATGGCTACACCTTC
v_call: TRBV5-1; d_call: TRBD1; j_call: TRBJ2-3; clone_size: .; cdr3_aa: CASSWDRGISDTQYF; cdr3_nt: TGCGCCAGCAGCTGGGACAGGGGTATTTCAGATACGCAGTATTTT
v_call: TRBV13; d_call: TRBD1; j_call: TRBJ2-2; clone_size: .; cdr3_aa: CASSFRQGGNTGELFF; cdr3_nt: TGTGCCAGCAGCTTCCGACAGGGTGGAAACACCGGGGAGCTGTTTTTT
v_call: TRBV2; d_call: .; j_call: TRBJ1-3; clone_size: .; cdr3_aa: CASSRDGAGDTIYF; cdr3_nt: TGTGCCAGCAGTCGGGACGGCGCGGGGGACACCATATATTTT
v_call: TRBV4-2; d_call: TRBD1; j_call: TRBJ1-2; clone_size: .; cdr3_aa: CASSQVVQGIKGGYTF; cdr3_nt: TGTGCCAGCAGCCAAGTAGTACAGGGGATTAAAGGGGGCTACACCTTC